The 22 T cell receptor beta chains below all came from one sample that was sequenced in a study of STAT5B mutations in CD4+ large granular lymphocyte leukemia. Sequenced by immunoSEQ multiplex PCR; TCRdb stores in-frame clones only, minus some. The data show more than 30,000 clones, around 84% seen once. The sample consisted of CD4+ T cells from blood buffy coats. The source of these receptors is a human donor in good health.

The gene calls are TRBV29-1 and TRBJ2-7; TRBD2 matches at 8 bases. With 5 bases clipped from V and 2 bases from J, the junction kept 5 bases outside the gene matches. This CDR3 has 13 amino acids. Germline lookup yields CDR1 SQVTM and CDR2 ANQGSEA. CDR3: CSVLTSGAYEQYF. The CDR3 region has the DNA TGCAGCGTTTTAACTAGCGGAGCCTACGAGCAGTACTTC.

The chain combines TRBV10-3 with TRBJ2-1; 8 bases fit TRBD2. The germline V gene encodes CDR1 ENHRY and CDR2 SYGVKD. The V gene end was trimmed by 4 bases and the J gene end by 8 bases; junction bases not matched to a gene: 7. This CDR3 spans 14 amino acids. CDR3 bases: TGTGCCATCAGTGGAGGGACTAGTGGGGATGAGCAGTTCTTC. Protein sequence: CAISGGTSGDEQFF.

This clone was detected once. The chain couples TRBV5-5 to TRBJ2-7; no clear D gene. The CDR3 length is 14 residues. Germline CDR1 reads SGHKS; CDR2 reads YYEKEE (reference sequence). Trimming pared 4 bases from V and 4 bases from J, leaving 15 bases between. The CDR3 loop reads CASSLGWAEYEQYF. For the CDR3, the DNA is TGTGCCAGCAGCCTAGGCTGGGCCGAGTACGAGCAGTACTTC.

The V and J genes are TRBV5-1 and TRBJ2-7; D may be TRBD1 (5 bases). The CDR3 sequence is 13 residues long. Germline V gives CDR1 SGHRS, CDR2 YFSETQ. V was cut by 1 base and J by 5 bases, with 10 bases left in between. Here the CDR3 reads CASSLLGANEQYF. The CDR3 DNA follows: TGCGCCAGCAGCTTGTTAGGGGCCAACGAGCAGTACTTC.

The V and J genes are TRBV19 and TRBJ1-5, with a tentative D call TRBD1 (6 bases). The CDR3 loop spans 13 amino acids. V was cut by 4 bases and J by 9 bases, with 13 bases left in between. In germline, CDR1 is LNHDA, CDR2 SQIVND (reference sequence). CDR3 residues: CASSNRADGPQHF. DNA for the CDR3: TGTGCCAGTAGTAACAGGGCTGATGGGCCCCAGCATTTT.

The chain employs TRBV7-2 and TRBJ2-7; D is undetermined. Germline CDR1 and CDR2: SGHTA and FQGNSA. Deletions cut 4 bases from V and 2 bases from J, with 12 bases between. The CDR3 totals 14 residues. The CDR3 sequence is CASSSFIYPYEQYF. Here the CDR3 DNA reads TGTGCCAGCAGCTCCTTCATTTACCCCTACGAGCAGTACTTC.

This clone was detected only a few times. The chain couples TRBV19 to TRBJ2-3; D not resolved. This CDR3 spans 13 amino acids. From germline, CDR1 is LNHDA and CDR2 SQIVND (reference sequence). V gave up 0 bases and J gave up 7 bases, with 8 bases separating them. This CDR3 is CASSIDEWNTQYF. The CDR3 nucleotides are TGTGCCAGTAGTATAGACGAGTGGAATACGCAGTATTTT.

This clone was counted once. The chain has TRBV7-9 and TRBJ2-2; D is perhaps TRBD1 or TRBD2 (5 bases each). V was cut by 4 bases and J by 5 bases, with 11 bases left in between. CDR1 and CDR2 (germline): SEHNR, FQNEAQ (reference sequence). This CDR3 contains 14 residues. The chain's CDR3 is CASSSGTGTGELFF. CDR3 nucleotides: TGTGCCAGCAGCTCAGGGACGGGGACCGGGGAGCTGTTTTTT.

Here the CDR3 DNA reads TGTGCCTGGAGTGAAGCGGCAGGGATAAATCAGCCCCAGCATTTT. Translating gives CAWSEAAGINQPQHF. V and J are TRBV30 and TRBJ1-5; D possibly corresponds to TRBD1 (5 bases). This CDR3 region has 15 residues. In germline, CDR1 is GTSNPN, CDR2 SVGIG (reference sequence). Trimming shortened V by 1 base and J by 4 bases, and 14 bases separated the two germline ends.

The CDR3 DNA sequence: TGTGCCAGCAGCAGCGACAACTTTTACGGCTACACCTTC. This translates into CASSSDNFYGYTF. The chain links TRBV7-2 to TRBJ1-2; D ambiguous. The CDR3 totals 13 residues. Looked up from germline, CDR1 is SGHTA and CDR2 is FQGNSA. V dropped 5 bases and J dropped 8 bases, with 15 bases sitting between them.

V usage is TRBV10-2 and J usage is TRBJ1-2; no reliable D call. Looked up from germline, CDR1 is WSHSY and CDR2 is SAAADI. The CDR3 spans 14 residues. Trimming took off 1 base at V and 7 bases at J, with 13 bases between the two ends. The CDR3 protein is CASSEFGLSPGYTF. The CDR3 nucleotides are TGCGCCAGCAGTGAGTTCGGTCTGTCCCCTGGCTACACCTTC.

This chain joins TRBV5-1 and TRBJ2-3; TRBD1 might be the D (6 bases). With 7 bases removed from V and 4 bases from J, the gap between germline ends came to 16 bases. The CDR3 has 14 amino acids. From germline, CDR1 is SGHRS and CDR2 YFSETQ. This CDR3 reads CASGKTGNPDTQYF. The CDR3 DNA is TGCGCCAGCGGAAAAACAGGGAATCCAGATACGCAGTATTTT. The full variable domain, rest sourced from reference TRBV5-1 and TRBJ2-3, is KAGVTQTPRYLIKTRGQQVTLSCSPISGHRSVSWYQQTPGQGLQFLFEYFSETQRNKGNFPGRFSGRQFSNSRSEMNVSTLELGDSALYLCASGKTGNPDTQYFGPGTRLTVL.

This clone was counted between two and nine times. The CDR3 reads CASSLSYNSPLHF. The CDR3, as DNA: TGTGCCAGCAGCCTCTCCTATAATTCACCCCTCCACTTT. The V call is TRBV27, the J call TRBJ1-6; D remains ambiguous. The CDR3 length is 13 residues. Germline loops: CDR1 MNHEY, CDR2 SMNVEV (reference sequence). The V end was cut by 6 bases, the J end by 0 bases, with 3 bases between.

This clone was observed a handful of times. V gene TRBV7-9 combines with J gene TRBJ2-7, with a weak D call TRBD2 (5 bases). The CDR3 runs to 15 residues. Per the germline V gene, CDR1 is SEHNR and CDR2 is FQNEAQ (reference sequence). Trimming pared 2 bases from V and 6 bases from J, leaving 17 bases between. CDR3 region: CASSLKALAPGEQYF. The CDR3 DNA reads as TGTGCCAGCAGCTTAAAAGCCCTAGCACCCGGCGAGCAGTACTTC. The whole variable domain, filled in from reference TRBV7-9 and TRBJ2-7, reads DTGVSQNPRHKITKRGQNVTFRCDPISEHNRLYWYRQTLGQGPEFLTYFQNEAQLEKSRLLSDRFSAERPKGSFSTLEIQRTEQGDSAMYLCASSLKALAPGEQYFGPGTRLTVT.

CDR3 DNA sequence: TGCGCCAGCAGCTTGGGGGCAGGGCACTCCTACGAGCAGTACTTC. It translates to CASSLGAGHSYEQYF. The chain couples TRBV5-1 to TRBJ2-7; possibly TRBD1 for D (5 bases). CDR1 is SGHRS, CDR2 YFSETQ, per germline. CDR3 length: 15 amino acids. Trimming stripped 0 bases from V and 0 bases from J, with 10 bases between.

This clone occurred a few times. The chain couples TRBV6-5 to TRBJ1-2; D is perhaps TRBD1 (6 bases). The CDR3 totals 14 residues. The germline gives CDR1 MNHEY, CDR2 SVGAGI. V lost 5 bases and J lost 6, with 16 bases in between. DNA for the CDR3: TGTGCCAGCAGTCTCGGACAGATTGAGGATGGCTACACCTTC. Its translation is CASSLGQIEDGYTF.

The V gene is TRBV6-1, the J gene TRBJ2-1; TRBD2 matches at 9 bases. CDR1 and CDR2 from the germline V gene are MNHNS and SASEGT. This CDR3 region has 15 residues. J lost 4 bases, V lost 2 bases, and 3 bases had no gene match. The CDR3, as DNA: TGTGCCAGCAGTGAACATAGCGGGGGTTACAATGAGCAGTTCTTC. This encodes CASSEHSGGYNEQFF.

The J gene is TRBJ1-5, the V gene TRBV23-1; D may be TRBD1 (5 bases). TRBV23-1 is known as an ORF, though its function is uncertain. V was pared by 6 bases and J by 0 bases, with 27 bases between. CDR3 length equals 20 residues. The DNA for the CDR3 is TGCGCCAGCAGCCCGCTCGGGGCCAGGGTAAAGGGCTATAGCAATCAGCCCCAGCATTTT. Residues: CASSPLGARVKGYSNQPQHF.

The rearrangement uses TRBV9 and TRBJ1-3, with no clear D. The CDR3 extends over 18 amino acids. The V end was cut by 0 bases, the J end by 3 bases, with 19 bases between. CDR1 is SGDLS and CDR2 is YYNGEE in the germline V gene. As DNA, the CDR3 is TGTGCCAGCAGCGTAGCCGTTTCGGGCTCTCTGGGTGGAAACACCATATATTTT. Translation: CASSVAVSGSLGGNTIYF. The full variable domain, completed using reference TRBV9 and TRBJ1-3, is DSGVTQTPKHLITATGQRVTLRCSPRSGDLSVYWYQQSLDQGLQFLIQYYNGEERAKGNILERFSAQQFPDLHSELNLSSLELGDSALYFCASSVAVSGSLGGNTIYFGEGSWLTVV.

The chain combines TRBV2 with TRBJ2-5; 9 bases match TRBD1. Losses at the gene ends were 3 bases for V and 4 bases for J; bases not matched to a gene: 6. The CDR3 consists of 15 residues. Germline V gene lookup returns CDR1 SNHLY and CDR2 FYNNEI. The CDR3 coding sequence is TGTGCCAGCAGTGATAGAACAGGGGGCGGAGAGACCCAGTACTTC. Residues: CASSDRTGGGETQYF.

The chain combines TRBV19 with TRBJ2-7; D is unresolved. V was clipped by 10 bases and J by 0 bases, with 13 bases between them. This CDR3 has 13 amino acids. CDR1 and CDR2 from the germline V gene are LNHDA and SQIVND (reference sequence). The CDR3 region has the DNA TGTGCCACTCAGCCGCGGACCTCCTACGAGCAGTACTTC. Translation: CATQPRTSYEQYF. Full variable domain (missing parts from reference TRBV19 and TRBJ2-7): DGGITQSPKYLFRKEGQNVTLSCEQNLNHDAMYWYRQDPGQGLRLIYYSQIVNDFQKGDIAEGYSVSREKKESFPLTVTSAQKNPTAFYLCATQPRTSYEQYFGPGTRLTVT.

The chain joins TRBV19 to TRBJ2-3, with TRBD1 identical over 9 bases. Germline V gene lookup returns CDR1 LNHDA and CDR2 SQIVND (reference sequence). The CDR3 has 15 residues. J gave up 2 bases and V 8 bases, and 8 bases lay outside the gene matches. CDR3 DNA sequence: TGTGCCAGTCGGTGGACAGGGGCCACCACAGATACGCAGTATTTT. This encodes CASRWTGATTDTQYF.